The clone carrying this TCR beta chain was detected a few times. This specimen includes other DNA sequences encoding the same CDR3. These data originate in a study of beta chain features in type 1 diabetes. The CDR3 covers 12 residues. Unmatched junction bases numbered 1, after V lost 4 bases and J lost 4 bases. Germline V lookup: CDR1 SQVTM, CDR2 ANQGSEA. The sequenced template was cDNA made from the entire isolated RNA. The repertoire was sequenced with immunoSEQ multiplex PCR; TCRdb's copy has only in-frame clones and lacks some. The sample holds under 300,000 clones, roughly 8% seen once. The authors took one heparinised blood draw, averaging approximately 110 mL, from each donor. A sort by CD45RO/CCR7/CD25/CD127/CD95/CD27 yielded CD4+ naive, central memory, regulatory and stem cell-like memory cells.

The genes are TRBV29-1 and TRBJ1-2, with 9 bases aligning to TRBD1. The sequence was collected from a young woman in good health. The specimen sequenced was central memory CD4+ T cells from blood. In DNA, the CDR3 is TGCAGCGTTGGACAGGGGGGCTATGGCTACACCTTC. Translation gives CSVGQGGYGYTF. The variable domain in full, completed from reference TRBV29-1 and TRBJ1-2, reads SAVISQKPSRDICQRGTSLTIQCQVDSQVTMMFWYRQQPGQSLTLIATANQGSEATYESGFVIDKFPISRPNLTFSTLTVSNMSPEDSSIYLCSVGQGGYGYTFGSGTRLTVV.